This T cell receptor beta chain was recorded in a study of blood T cell repertoires in COVID-19. Study summary: Italy, Spain and the United States were the sources of the convalescent and acute COVID-19 samples. T cells, B-cell-depleted T cells, or PBMCs provided the cDNA or gDNA that served as material.

The V and J ends lost 6 bases and 1 base, in that order; junction bases with no gene match: 3. In germline, CDR1 is SNHLY, CDR2 FYNNEI. This CDR3 is built from 13 residues. Authors' processing steps: Amplification of reference gene primers was used by the study to estimate nucleated cell counts. The method was immunoSEQ multiplex PCR; TCRdb's version includes in-frame clones alone and lacks a portion of them. Clone size and the V and J calls come from that table; the DNA yielded D and trimming. The sample includes approximately 98,000 clones, 80% to 90% of them seen just once. What was sequenced was peripheral blood. The sequence was collected from a human donor in a cohort sampled during active COVID-19. The chain is built from TRBV2 and TRBJ2-7; TRBD1 agrees at 7 bases. The CDR3 here is CASSDRVSYEQYF. Written as DNA, the CDR3 is TGTGCCAGCAGCGACAGGGTGTCCTACGAGCAGTACTTC.